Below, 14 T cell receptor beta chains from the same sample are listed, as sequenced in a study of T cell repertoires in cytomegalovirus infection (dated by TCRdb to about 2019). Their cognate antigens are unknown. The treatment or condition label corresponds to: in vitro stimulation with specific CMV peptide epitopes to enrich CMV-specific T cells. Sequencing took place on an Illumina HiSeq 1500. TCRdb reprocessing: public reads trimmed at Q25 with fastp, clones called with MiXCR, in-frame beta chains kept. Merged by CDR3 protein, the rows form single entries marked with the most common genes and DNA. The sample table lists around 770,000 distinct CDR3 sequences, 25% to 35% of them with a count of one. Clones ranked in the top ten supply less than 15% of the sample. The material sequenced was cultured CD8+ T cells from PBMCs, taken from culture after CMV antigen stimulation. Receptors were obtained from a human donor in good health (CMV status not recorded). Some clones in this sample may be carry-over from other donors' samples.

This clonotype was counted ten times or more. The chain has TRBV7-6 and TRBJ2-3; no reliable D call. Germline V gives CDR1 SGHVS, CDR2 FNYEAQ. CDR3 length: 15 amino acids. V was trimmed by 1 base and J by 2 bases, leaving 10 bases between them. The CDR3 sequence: CASSLEGGFTDTQYF. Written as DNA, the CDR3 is TGTGCCAGCAGCTTAGAGGGCGGATTCACAGATACGCAGTATTTT.

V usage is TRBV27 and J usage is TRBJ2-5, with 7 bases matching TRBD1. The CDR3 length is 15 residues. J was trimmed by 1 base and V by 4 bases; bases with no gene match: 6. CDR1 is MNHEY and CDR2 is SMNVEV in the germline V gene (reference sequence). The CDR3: CASSSTGTAQETQYF. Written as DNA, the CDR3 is TGTGCCAGCAGTTCGACCGGGACAGCCCAAGAGACCCAGTACTTC.

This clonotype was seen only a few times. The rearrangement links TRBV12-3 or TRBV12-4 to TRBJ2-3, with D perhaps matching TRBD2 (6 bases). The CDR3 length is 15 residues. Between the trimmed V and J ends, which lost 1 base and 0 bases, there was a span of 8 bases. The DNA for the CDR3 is TGTGCCAGCAGTTTAGAGACTAGGAGCACAGATACGCAGTATTTT. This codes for CASSLETRSTDTQYF.

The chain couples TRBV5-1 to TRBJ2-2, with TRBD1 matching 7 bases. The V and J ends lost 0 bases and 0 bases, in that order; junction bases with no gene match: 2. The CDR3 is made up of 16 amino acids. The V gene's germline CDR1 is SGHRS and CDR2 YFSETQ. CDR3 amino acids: CASSLAGQSNTGELFF. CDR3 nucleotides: TGCGCCAGCAGCTTGGCGGGACAGTCGAACACCGGGGAGCTGTTTTTT. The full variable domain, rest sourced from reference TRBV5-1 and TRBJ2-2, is KAGVTQTPRYLIKTRGQQVTLSCSPISGHRSVSWYQQTPGQGLQFLFEYFSETQRNKGNFPGRFSGRQFSNSRSEMNVSTLELGDSALYLCASSLAGQSNTGELFFGEGSRLTVL.

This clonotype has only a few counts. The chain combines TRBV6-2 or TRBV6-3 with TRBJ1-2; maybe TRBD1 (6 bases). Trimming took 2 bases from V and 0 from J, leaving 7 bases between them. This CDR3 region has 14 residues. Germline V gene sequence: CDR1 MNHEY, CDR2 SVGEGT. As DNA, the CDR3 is TGTGCCAGCAGTTACGACAGGTCTAACTATGGCTACACCTTC. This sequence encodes CASSYDRSNYGYTF.

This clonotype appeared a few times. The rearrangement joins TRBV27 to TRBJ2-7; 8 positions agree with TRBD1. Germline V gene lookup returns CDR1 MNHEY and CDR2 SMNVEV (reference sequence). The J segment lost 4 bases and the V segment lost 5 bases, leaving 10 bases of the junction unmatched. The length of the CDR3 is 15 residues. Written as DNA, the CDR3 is TGTGCCAGCAGTCCCACCTCAGGGGGCGGGTACGAGCAGTACTTC. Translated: CASSPTSGGGYEQYF.

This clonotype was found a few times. Here the CDR3 reads CASSLVKMNTEAFF. The CDR3 DNA follows: TGTGCCAGCAGTTTAGTTAAGATGAACACTGAAGCTTTCTTT. The chain uses TRBV27 and TRBJ1-1; D gene uncertain. The V gene lost 2 bases and the J gene lost 0 bases, with 7 bases spanning the gap. Germline-derived CDR1 and CDR2 are MNHEY and SMNVEV (reference sequence). This CDR3 has 14 amino acids.

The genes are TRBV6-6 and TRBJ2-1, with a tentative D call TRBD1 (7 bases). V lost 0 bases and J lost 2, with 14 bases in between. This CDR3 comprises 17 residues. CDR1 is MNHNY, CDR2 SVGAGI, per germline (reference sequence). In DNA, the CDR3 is TGTGCCAGCAGTTACTCCAGGGGGACTTCCCCCTACAATGAGCAGTTCTTC. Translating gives CASSYSRGTSPYNEQFF.

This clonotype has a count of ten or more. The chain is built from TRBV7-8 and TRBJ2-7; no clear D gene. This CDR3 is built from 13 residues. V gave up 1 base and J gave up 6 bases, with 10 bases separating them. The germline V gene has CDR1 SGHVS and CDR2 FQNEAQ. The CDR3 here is CASSLVSGSEQYV. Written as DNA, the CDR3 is TGTGCCAGCAGCTTAGTCTCCGGATCCGAGCAGTACGTC.

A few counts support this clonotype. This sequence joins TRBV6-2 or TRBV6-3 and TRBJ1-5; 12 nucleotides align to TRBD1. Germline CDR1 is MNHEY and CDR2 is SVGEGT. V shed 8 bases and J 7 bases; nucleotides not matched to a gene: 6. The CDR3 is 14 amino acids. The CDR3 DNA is TGTGCCAGCTGGGGACAGGGGGCAAAGCAGCCCCAGCATTTT. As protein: CASWGQGAKQPQHF.

The CDR3 nucleotides are TGTGCCAGCAGCCAACCCACTAGCGGGGGCTACGAGCAGTACTTC. This sequence encodes CASSQPTSGGYEQYF. The V gene is TRBV14, the J gene TRBJ2-7, with 11 bases aligning to TRBD2. V shed 2 bases and J 3 bases; nucleotides not matched to a gene: 3. Germline lookup yields CDR1 SGHDN and CDR2 FVKESK. The CDR3 is 15 amino acids.

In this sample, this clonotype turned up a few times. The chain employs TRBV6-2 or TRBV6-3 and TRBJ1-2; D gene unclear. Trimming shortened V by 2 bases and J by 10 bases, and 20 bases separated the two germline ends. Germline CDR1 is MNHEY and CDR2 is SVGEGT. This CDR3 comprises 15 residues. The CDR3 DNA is TGTGCCAGCAGTTACAATGGCCAGCGCCGACCCCACTACACCTTC. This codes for CASSYNGQRRPHYTF.

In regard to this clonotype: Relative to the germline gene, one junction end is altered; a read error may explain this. CDR3 protein: CASSIDGSGAVYNEQLF. The CDR3 DNA follows: TGTGCCAGTAGTATAGATGGTAGCGGGGCGGTATACAATGAGCAGTTGTTC. The chain joins TRBV19 to TRBJ2-1; 8 bases agree with TRBD2. Per the germline V gene, CDR1 is LNHDA and CDR2 is SQIVND (reference sequence). This CDR3 spans 17 amino acids.

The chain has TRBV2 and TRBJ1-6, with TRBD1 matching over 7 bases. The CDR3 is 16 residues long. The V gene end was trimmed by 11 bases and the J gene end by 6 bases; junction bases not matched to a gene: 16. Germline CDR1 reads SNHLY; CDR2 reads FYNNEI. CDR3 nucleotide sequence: TGTGCCGGCCGAGCAACAGGGGCCTGGGGTAATTCACCCCTCCACTTT. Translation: CAGRATGAWGNSPLHF. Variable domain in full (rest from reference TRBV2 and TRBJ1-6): EPEVTQTPSHQVTQMGQEVILRCVPISNHLYFYWYRQILGQKVEFLVSFYNNEISEKSEIFDDQFSVERPDGSNFTLKIRSTKLEDSAMYFCAGRATGAWGNSPLHFGNGTRLTVT.